This T cell receptor (beta chain) is drawn from a study of T cell responses to AZD1222 COVID-19 vaccine. Only in-frame clones appear in the TCRdb table, and some are missing; sequencing was by immunoSEQ multiplex PCR. The repertoire includes about 120,000 clones, roughly 90% of them detected once, and roughly 8% sits in the top ten. Of note for this clone: No antigen is known for it.

The study's findings and limits: Baseline seropositivity occurred in only a handful of AZD1222 recipients.

The germline V and J ends were trimmed by 3 bases and 0 bases, with 3 bases remaining between them. CDR1 MNHEY and CDR2 SMNVEV come from the germline V gene (reference sequence). The CDR3 has 14 amino acids. The V gene is TRBV27, the J gene TRBJ2-6; D is ambiguous. This clonotype was sampled from an adult in good health. Specimen: peripheral blood, collected on day 0 of AZD1222 vaccination. The CDR3 region is CASSFSSGANVLTF. CDR3 DNA: TGTGCCAGCAGTTTCAGCTCTGGGGCCAACGTCCTGACTTTC.